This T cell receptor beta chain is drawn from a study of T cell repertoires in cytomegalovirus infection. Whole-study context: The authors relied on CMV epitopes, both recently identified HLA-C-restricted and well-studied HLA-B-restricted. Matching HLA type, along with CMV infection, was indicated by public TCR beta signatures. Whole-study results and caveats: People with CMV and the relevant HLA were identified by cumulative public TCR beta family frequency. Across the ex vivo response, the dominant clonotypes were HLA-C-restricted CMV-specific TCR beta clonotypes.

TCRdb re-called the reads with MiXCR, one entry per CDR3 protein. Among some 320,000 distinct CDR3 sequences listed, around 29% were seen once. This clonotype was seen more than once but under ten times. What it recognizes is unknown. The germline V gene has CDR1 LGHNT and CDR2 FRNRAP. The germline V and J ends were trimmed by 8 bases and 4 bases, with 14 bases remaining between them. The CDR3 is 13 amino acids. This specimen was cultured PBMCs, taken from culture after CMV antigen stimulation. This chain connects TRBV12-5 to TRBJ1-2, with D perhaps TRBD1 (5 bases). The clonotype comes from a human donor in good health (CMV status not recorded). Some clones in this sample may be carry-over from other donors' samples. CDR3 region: CASPSGSGYGYTF. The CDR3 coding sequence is TGTGCTAGTCCCTCAGGGTCGGGCTATGGCTACACCTTC.